These 6 T cell receptor beta chains came from one sample sequenced in a study of cytomegalovirus exposure and HLA in healthy donors. The PCR used 60 Vbeta and 13 Jbeta primers. Data came from immunoSEQ multiplex PCR; TCRdb stores just in-frame clones and leaves some out. The repertoire holds around 99,000 clones, with 77% as singletons. What was sequenced was PBMCs. These receptors were obtained from a male donor in good health and CMV-seronegative.

This rearrangement joins TRBV5-4 to TRBJ2-1; TRBD2 agrees at 10 bases. Germline assignment: CDR1 SGHNT and CDR2 YYREEE (reference sequence). The trim removed 4 bases at V and 7 bases at J, leaving 14 bases unmatched. The CDR3 is 17 amino acids. CDR3 bases: TGTGCCAGCAGCGGAATAAAGCGGGAGGGCGCCCTTAATGAGCAGTTCTTC. Protein product: CASSGIKREGALNEQFF.

This clone has a handful of counts. The rearrangement joins TRBV7-9 to TRBJ2-1; a weak D match, TRBD2 (5 bases). Trimming removed 5 bases from V and 4 bases from J, with 21 bases in between. Germline CDR1 reads SEHNR; CDR2 reads FQNEAQ (reference sequence). The CDR3 is 17 residues long. The CDR3 protein is CASSLEVSSGLYNEQFF. The CDR3 region has the DNA TGTGCCAGCAGCCTGGAAGTGTCGAGCGGATTATACAATGAGCAGTTCTTC.

The CDR3 sequence: CASSPPWGTRSYNEQFF. Written as DNA, the CDR3 is TGTGCCAGCTCACCGCCGTGGGGGACAAGATCATACAATGAGCAGTTCTTC. The chain links TRBV18 to TRBJ2-1; TRBD1 is a possible D gene (6 bases). The CDR3 is 17 amino acids. Trimming took 3 bases from V and 4 from J, leaving 19 bases between them. CDR1 and CDR2 (germline): KGHSH, LQKENI.

The CDR3 protein is CASSYSGVAGNYGYTF. The CDR3 nucleotides are TGTGCCAGCAGTTACTCTGGCGTAGCGGGGAACTATGGCTACACCTTC. J is TRBJ1-2 and V is TRBV6-6; D is unclear. From germline, CDR1 is MNHNY and CDR2 SVGAGI (reference sequence). The CDR3 totals 16 residues. Trimming removed 0 bases from V and 2 bases from J, with 13 bases in between.

V and J are TRBV9 and TRBJ2-5, with TRBD1 identical over 9 bases. The V and J ends lost 4 bases and 5 bases, in that order; junction bases with no gene match: 12. This CDR3 comprises 16 residues. Per germline, CDR1 SGDLS and CDR2 YYNGEE. This chain's CDR3 is CASSSGQGRSVETQYF. The CDR3 DNA follows: TGTGCCAGCAGCTCCGGACAGGGGAGGTCAGTGGAGACCCAGTACTTC.

Comment on this clone: This is likely a read error, given that the CDR3 carries no conserved phenylalanine or tryptophan at its end. The DNA is left out, because the CDR3 cannot be placed on it with certainty; the CDR3 is given as TCRdb lists it. The chain joins TRBV27 to TRBJ2-3; the table calls TRBD1, which could not be checked here. Ends included, the CDR3 has 16 residues. Germline CDR1 reads MNHEY; CDR2 reads SMNVEV (reference sequence). This CDR3 reads CASSPFDPRGRVRGIV.